This T cell receptor beta chain was obtained from a study of CD8+CD57+ T cells in acquired aplastic anemia. Overall study context: Quantities of DNA derived from sorted CD4+ and CD8+ cells averaged around 3 ug. Study-wide findings and caveats: It was found that some 31 CD8+ CDR3 sequences were shared between patients and controls.

The study profiled TCR beta VDJ and CDR3 using genomic DNA as template. TCRdb re-analysed the reads in MiXCR, keeping a single row per CDR3 protein. The sample carries 150,000 to 200,000 distinct CDR3 sequences, over 60% recorded once. For this clonotype: Antigen specificity is unknown.

This sequence originates from a human donor with severe aplastic anemia or a healthy control (not recorded which). The sample consisted of sorted CD4+, CD8+, or CD8+CD57+ T cells (not recorded which) from PBMCs.

The CDR3 nucleotides are TGTGCCAGCAGCTTAGCGGGTTCTGATGAGACCCAGTACTTC. The encoded protein is CASSLAGSDETQYF. The gene calls are TRBV11-1 and TRBJ2-5; no clear D gene. The V gene lost 0 bases and the J gene lost 5 bases, with 10 bases spanning the gap. This CDR3 contains 14 residues. Germline V gene lookup returns CDR1 SGHAT and CDR2 FQDESV (reference sequence).